Listed here are 12 T cell receptor beta chains from one sample, sequenced in a study of sequential checkpoint blockade in melanoma. Data came from immunoSEQ multiplex PCR; TCRdb stores just in-frame clones and leaves some out. The sample includes approximately 10,000 clones, about 50% of them seen just once. Treatment denoted: randomized to nivolumab then ipilimumab (arm A) or the reverse (arm B). This specimen consisted of CD8+ T cells sorted from blood (inferred from file names), obtained from a patient given nivolumab and ipilimumab in sequence. These receptors all stem from a human donor with melanoma.

J is TRBJ2-5 and V is TRBV9, with TRBD2 matching over 10 bases. J was trimmed by 1 base and V by 1 base; bases with no gene match: 1. CDR1 is SGDLS and CDR2 is YYNGEE in the germline V gene. This CDR3 comprises 15 residues. The CDR3 loop is CASSVSGGAQETQYF. The CDR3 DNA is TGTGCCAGCAGCGTAAGCGGGGGGGCCCAAGAGACCCAGTACTTC.

V usage is TRBV5-5 and J usage is TRBJ2-7; 7 positions agree with TRBD2. Trimming removed 4 bases from V and 4 bases from J; junction bases left unmatched: 17. CDR3 size: 17 residues. Germline loops: CDR1 SGHKS, CDR2 YYEKEE (reference sequence). The CDR3 nucleotides are TGTGCCAGCAGCCTGTGGGAAATGGGAGGGCTGGTGTACGAGCAGTACTTC. It encodes CASSLWEMGGLVYEQYF.

This rearrangement joins TRBV6-5 to TRBJ2-2; TRBD1 might be the D (5 bases). The CDR3 runs 13 residues. CDR1 is MNHEY, CDR2 SVGAGI, per germline. V lost 5 bases and J lost 3, with 7 bases in between. CDR3 sequence (DNA): TGTGCCAGCAGTGAAGGGGACACCGGGGAGCTGTTTTTT. Its protein product is CASSEGDTGELFF.

The sample holds a few counts of this clone. The chain combines TRBV7-6 with TRBJ2-1; D gene ambiguous. The CDR3 contains 14 residues. Germline assignment: CDR1 SGHVS and CDR2 FNYEAQ. With 5 bases removed from V and 5 bases from J, the gap between germline ends came to 13 bases. As DNA, the CDR3 is TGTGCCAGCAGCCTAAGCCCCTTCGACAATGAGCAGTTCTTC. Its protein product is CASSLSPFDNEQFF.

CDR3 loop: CASSHASGTVRYEQYF. DNA for the CDR3: TGCGCCAGCAGCCATGCATCCGGGACAGTTCGGTACGAGCAGTACTTC. The genes are TRBV4-1 and TRBJ2-7, with 7 bases fitting TRBD1. The CDR3 runs 16 residues. V lost 3 bases to trimming and J lost 4 bases; unmatched junction nucleotides: 12. The germline V gene encodes CDR1 MGHRA and CDR2 YSYEKL.

The chain is built from TRBV4-1 and TRBJ2-3, with TRBD2 matching 8 bases. V was clipped by 0 bases and J by 5 bases; unmatched bases: 10. CDR1 is MGHRA, CDR2 YSYEKL, per germline. There are 17 residues in the CDR3. CDR3 DNA sequence: TGCGCCAGCAGCCAAGACGTGGTAGCGGGGTATCAAGATACGCAGTATTTT. Amino acids: CASSQDVVAGYQDTQYF.

The J gene is TRBJ2-7, the V gene TRBV29-1; 8 nucleotides line up with TRBD2. The junction had 7 bases not matched to a gene; V was cut back by 1 base and J by 2 bases. This CDR3 is built from 15 residues. Germline V lookup: CDR1 SQVTM, CDR2 ANQGSEA. The CDR3 sequence is CSVEGAGGSTYEQYF. The CDR3 region has the DNA TGCAGCGTTGAAGGTGCGGGGGGTTCAACCTACGAGCAGTACTTC.

This rearrangement joins TRBV29-1 to TRBJ2-3; 8 bases are a match to TRBD2. The J segment lost 2 bases and the V segment lost 3 bases, leaving 16 bases of the junction unmatched. The CDR3 is made up of 18 amino acids. Germline values: CDR1 SQVTM, CDR2 ANQGSEA. CDR3 loop: CSVDLGAGVHPNTDTQYF. The CDR3 nucleotides read TGCAGCGTTGATTTAGGAGCGGGGGTCCATCCAAACACAGATACGCAGTATTTT.

This clone appeared a few times. The rearrangement links TRBV7-2 to TRBJ2-3; D is unresolved. The CDR3 is 15 residues long. CDR1 and CDR2 from the germline V gene are SGHTA and FQGNSA. Deletions cut 4 bases from V and 2 bases from J, with 13 bases between. CDR3 sequence: CASSSLWAITDTQYF. The DNA of the CDR3 is TGTGCCAGCAGCTCCCTGTGGGCGATCACAGATACGCAGTATTTT.

The chain's CDR3 is CASGGAGATYEQYF. DNA for the CDR3: TGCGCCAGTGGGGGGGCGGGGGCGACCTACGAGCAGTACTTC. The J gene is TRBJ2-7, the V gene TRBV10-2; the D gene is possibly TRBD2 (7 bases). Trimming took 9 bases from V and 2 from J, leaving 17 bases between them. Per germline, CDR1 WSHSY and CDR2 SAAADI. The CDR3 is made up of 14 amino acids.

The chain employs TRBV10-3 and TRBJ1-2; a possible D gene is TRBD1 (5 bases). The CDR3 consists of 11 residues. The germline gives CDR1 ENHRY, CDR2 SYGVKD. The germline V and J ends were trimmed by 6 bases and 8 bases, with 10 bases remaining between them. The CDR3 spells CAIRGVRGYTF. CDR3 bases: TGTGCCATCAGAGGGGTGAGGGGCTACACCTTC.

Within the sample, this clone is medium-sized. This chain connects TRBV28 to TRBJ2-7; 9 bases agree with TRBD1. V shed 3 bases and J 6 bases; nucleotides not matched to a gene: 6. Germline V gives CDR1 MDHEN, CDR2 SYDVKM. This CDR3 comprises 14 residues. For the CDR3, the DNA is TGTGCCAGCAGTTTGAGACAGGGGGTACTCGAGCAGTACTTC. Protein product: CASSLRQGVLEQYF. The full variable domain, completed using reference TRBV28 and TRBJ2-7, is DVKVTQSSRYLVKRTGEKVFLECVQDMDHENMFWYRQDPGLGLRLIYFSYDVKMKEKGDIPEGYSVSREKKERFSLILESASTNQTSMYLCASSLRQGVLEQYFGPGTRLTVT.